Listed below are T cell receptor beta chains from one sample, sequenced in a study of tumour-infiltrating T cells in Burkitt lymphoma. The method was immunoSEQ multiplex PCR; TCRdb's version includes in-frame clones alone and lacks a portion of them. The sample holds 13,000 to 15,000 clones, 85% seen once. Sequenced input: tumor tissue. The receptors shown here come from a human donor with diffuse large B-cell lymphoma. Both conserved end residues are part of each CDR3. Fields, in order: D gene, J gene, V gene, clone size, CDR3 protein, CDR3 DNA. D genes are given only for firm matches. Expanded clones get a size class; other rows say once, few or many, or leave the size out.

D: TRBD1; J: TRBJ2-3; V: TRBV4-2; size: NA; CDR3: CASSPAAGGEGTDTQYF; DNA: TGTGCCAGCAGCCCAGCGGCAGGGGGAGAAGGCACAGATACGCAGTATTTT
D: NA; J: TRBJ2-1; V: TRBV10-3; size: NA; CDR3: CAISARESSYNEQFF; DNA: TGTGCCATCAGCGCCCGCGAGAGCTCCTACAATGAGCAGTTCTTC
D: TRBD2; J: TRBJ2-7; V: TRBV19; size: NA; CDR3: CASSIQRGGTYEQYF; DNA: TGTGCCAGTAGTATCCAACGGGGGGGGACCTACGAGCAGTACTTC
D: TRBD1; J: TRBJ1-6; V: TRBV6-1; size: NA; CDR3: CATWTGLSYNSPLHF; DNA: TGTGCCACATGGACAGGGCTGTCCTATAATTCACCCCTCCACTTT
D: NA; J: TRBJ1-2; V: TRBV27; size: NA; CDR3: CASSYGLGYGYTF; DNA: TGTGCCAGCAGTTACGGTCTCGGATATGGCTACACCTTC
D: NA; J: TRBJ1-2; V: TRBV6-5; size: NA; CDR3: CASSYAAVANYGYTF; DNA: TGTGCCAGCAGTTACGCGGCCGTCGCTAACTATGGCTACACCTTC
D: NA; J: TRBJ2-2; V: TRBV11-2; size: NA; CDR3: CASSLDVGELFF; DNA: TGTGCCAGCAGCTTAGATGTCGGGGAGCTGTTTTTT
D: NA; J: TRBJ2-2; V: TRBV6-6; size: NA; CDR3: CASSSNRENTGELFF; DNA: TGTGCCAGCAGTTCAAACAGGGAGAACACCGGGGAGCTGTTTTTT
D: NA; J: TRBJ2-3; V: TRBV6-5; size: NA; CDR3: CASSYGGEGPDTQYF; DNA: TGTGCCAGCAGTTATGGGGGCGAGGGCCCAGATACGCAGTATTTT
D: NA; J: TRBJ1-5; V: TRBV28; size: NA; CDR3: CASSPTNHGNQPQHF; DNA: TGTGCCAGCAGTCCGACCAATCACGGCAATCAGCCCCAGCATTTT
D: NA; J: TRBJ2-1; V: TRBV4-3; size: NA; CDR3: CASSQEAANEQFF; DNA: TGCGCCAGCAGCCAAGAGGCGGCCAATGAGCAGTTCTTC
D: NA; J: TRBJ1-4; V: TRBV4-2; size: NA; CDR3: CASSQGDGGEKLFF; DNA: TGTGCCAGCAGCCAAGGGGACGGGGGTGAAAAACTGTTTTTT
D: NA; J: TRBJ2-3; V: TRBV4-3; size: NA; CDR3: CASSQEALDTQYF; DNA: TGCGCCAGCAGCCAAGAGGCTTTAGATACGCAGTATTTT
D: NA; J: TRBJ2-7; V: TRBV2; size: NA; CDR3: CASKGIYEQYF; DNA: TGTGCCAGCAAGGGTATCTACGAGCAGTACTTC
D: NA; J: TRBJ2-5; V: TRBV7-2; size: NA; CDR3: CASSLEGVGTQYF; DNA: TGTGCCAGCAGCTTAGAGGGAGTGGGGACCCAGTACTTC
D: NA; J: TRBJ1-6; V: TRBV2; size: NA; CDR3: CASREGQVSPLHF; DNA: TGTGCCAGCAGAGAGGGGCAGGTTTCACCCCTCCACTTT
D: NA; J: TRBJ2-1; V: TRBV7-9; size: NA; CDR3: CASSLGGAVGYNEQFF; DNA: TGTGCCAGCAGCTTAGGCGGAGCGGTCGGCTACAATGAGCAGTTCTTC
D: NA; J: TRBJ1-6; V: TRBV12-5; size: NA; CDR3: CASGLTSTGRGSPLHF; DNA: TGTGCTAGTGGTTTGACCTCGACAGGTAGAGGTTCACCCCTCCACTTT
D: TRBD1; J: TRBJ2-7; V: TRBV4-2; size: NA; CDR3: CASRETGAYEQYF; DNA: TGTGCCAGCAGAGAGACAGGGGCCTACGAGCAGTACTTC
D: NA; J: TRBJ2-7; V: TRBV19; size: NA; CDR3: CASSELSSYEQYF; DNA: TGTGCCAGTTCCGAGCTCAGCTCCTACGAGCAGTACTTC
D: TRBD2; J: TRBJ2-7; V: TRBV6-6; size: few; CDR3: CASSSTGTSGGEQYF; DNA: TGTGCCAGCAGTTCGACCGGGACTAGCGGGGGCGAGCAGTACTTC
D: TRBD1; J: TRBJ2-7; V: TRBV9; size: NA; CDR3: CASSVTGGQHEQYF; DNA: TGTGCCAGCAGCGTGACAGGGGGCCAACACGAGCAGTACTTC
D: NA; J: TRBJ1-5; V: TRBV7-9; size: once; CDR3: CASSEGNQPQHF; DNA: TGTGCCAGCAGCGAGGGTAATCAGCCCCAGCATTTT
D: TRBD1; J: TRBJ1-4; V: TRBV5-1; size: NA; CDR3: CASSQGTGGLGEKLFF; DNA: TGCGCCAGCAGCCAGGGGACAGGGGGCCTGGGGGAAAAACTGTTTTTT
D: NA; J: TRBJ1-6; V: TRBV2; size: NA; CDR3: CASSGGNNSPLHF; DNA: TGTGCCAGCAGTGGGGGGAATAATTCACCCCTCCACTTT
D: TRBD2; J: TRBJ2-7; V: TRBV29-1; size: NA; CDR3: CSVETSGDYEQYF; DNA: TGCAGCGTTGAGACTAGCGGGGATTACGAGCAGTACTTC
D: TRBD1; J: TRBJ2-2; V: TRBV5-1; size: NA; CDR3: CASSLWTGGTGELFF; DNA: TGCGCCAGCAGCTTGTGGACAGGGGGCACCGGGGAGCTGTTTTTT
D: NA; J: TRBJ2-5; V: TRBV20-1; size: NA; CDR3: CSAGGETQYF; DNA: TGCAGTGCGGGTGGGGAGACCCAGTACTTC
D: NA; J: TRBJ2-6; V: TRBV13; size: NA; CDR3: CASSLSSEQPGANVLTF; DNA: TGTGCCAGCAGCTTAAGCAGCGAACAACCTGGGGCCAACGTCCTGACTTTC
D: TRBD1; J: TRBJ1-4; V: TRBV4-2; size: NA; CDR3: CASSQARGQATNEKLFF; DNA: TGTGCCAGCAGCCAAGCCAGGGGGCAGGCAACTAATGAAAAACTGTTTTTT
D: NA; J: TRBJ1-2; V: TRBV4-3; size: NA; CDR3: CASSQVTGGDYGYTF; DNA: TGCGCCAGCAGCCAAGTCACGGGGGGCGACTATGGCTACACCTTC
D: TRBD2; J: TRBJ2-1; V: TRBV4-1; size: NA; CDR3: CASSQALTQTSGDNEQFF; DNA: TGCGCCAGCAGCCAAGCCCTTACCCAGACTAGCGGGGATAATGAGCAGTTCTTC
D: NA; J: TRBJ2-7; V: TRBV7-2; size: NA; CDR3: CASSVTYEQYF; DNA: TGTGCCAGCAGCGTGACCTACGAGCAGTACTTC
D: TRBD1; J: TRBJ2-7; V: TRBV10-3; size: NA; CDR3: CAISERTGIYEQYF; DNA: TGTGCCATCAGTGAACGGACAGGGATCTACGAGCAGTACTTC
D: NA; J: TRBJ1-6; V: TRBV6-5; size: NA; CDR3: CASSYSRDSPLHF; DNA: TGTGCCAGCAGTTACTCCAGGGACTCACCCCTCCACTTT
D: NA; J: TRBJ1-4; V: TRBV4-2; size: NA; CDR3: CASSPNRATNEKLFF; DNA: TGTGCCAGCAGCCCAAATAGGGCAACTAATGAAAAACTGTTTTTT
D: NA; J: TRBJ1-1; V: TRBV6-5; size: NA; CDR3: CAGSYKMGGTEAFF; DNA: TGTGCCGGCAGTTACAAAATGGGGGGCACTGAAGCTTTCTTT
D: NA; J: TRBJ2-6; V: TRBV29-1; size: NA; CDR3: CSVDRTSGANVLTF; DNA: TGCAGTGTTGACCGCACCTCTGGGGCCAACGTCCTGACTTTC
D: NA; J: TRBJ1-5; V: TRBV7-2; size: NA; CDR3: CASSITGIYQPQHF; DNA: TGTGCCAGCAGCATTACAGGGATCTATCAGCCCCAGCATTTT
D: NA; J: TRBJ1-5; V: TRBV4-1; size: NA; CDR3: CASSLGHDSNQPQHF; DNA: TGCGCCAGCAGCTTAGGACACGATAGCAATCAGCCCCAGCATTTT
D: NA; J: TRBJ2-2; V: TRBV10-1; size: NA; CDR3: CASSDFTRYRDANTGELFF; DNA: TGCGCCAGCAGTGACTTTACACGATACAGGGACGCGAACACCGGGGAGCTGTTTTTT
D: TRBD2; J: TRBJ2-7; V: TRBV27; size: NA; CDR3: CASSSGTSGGADRDEQYF; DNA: TGTGCCAGCAGCTCCGGGACTAGCGGGGGGGCGGATCGGGACGAGCAGTACTTC
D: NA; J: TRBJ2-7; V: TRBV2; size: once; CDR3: CASSEAENPVHEQYF; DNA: TGTGCCAGCAGTGAAGCGGAGAATCCGGTCCACGAGCAGTACTTC
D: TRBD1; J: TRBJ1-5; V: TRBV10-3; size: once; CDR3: CAISDDRGGQPQHF; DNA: TGTGCCATCAGCGACGACAGGGGAGGGCAGCCCCAGCATTTT
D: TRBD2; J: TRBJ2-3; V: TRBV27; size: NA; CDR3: CASSLMASGSTDTQYF; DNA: TGTGCCAGCAGTTTAATGGCTAGCGGAAGCACAGATACGCAGTATTTT
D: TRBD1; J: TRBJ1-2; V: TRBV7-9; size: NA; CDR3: CASMTGIDGYTF; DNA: TGTGCCAGCATGACAGGGATAGATGGCTACACCTTC
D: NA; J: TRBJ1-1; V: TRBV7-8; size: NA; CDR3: CASSLEWVNTEAFF; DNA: TGTGCCAGCAGCTTAGAATGGGTCAACACTGAAGCTTTCTTT
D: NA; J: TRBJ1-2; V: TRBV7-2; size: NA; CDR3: CASSFAGSLGGYTF; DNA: TGTGCCAGCAGCTTCGCAGGAAGTCTAGGTGGCTACACCTTC
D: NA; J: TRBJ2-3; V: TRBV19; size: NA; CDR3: CASSTGPLGQYF; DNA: TGTGCCAGTTCGACAGGCCCGTTGGGGCAGTATTTT
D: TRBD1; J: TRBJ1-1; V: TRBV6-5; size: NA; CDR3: CASRTGLWNTEAFF; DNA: TGTGCCAGCAGGACAGGGCTTTGGAACACTGAAGCTTTCTTT
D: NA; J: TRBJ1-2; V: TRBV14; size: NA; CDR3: CASSQEGRRYGYTF; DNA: TGTGCCAGCAGCCAAGAAGGACGCCGCTATGGCTACACCTTC
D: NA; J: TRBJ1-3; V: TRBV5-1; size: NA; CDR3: CASSLAQGRTSNVYF; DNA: TGCGCCAGCAGCTTGGCCCAAGGGCGGACCTCCAACGTATATTTT
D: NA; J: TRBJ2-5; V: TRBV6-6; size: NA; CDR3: CASSYIDGETQYF; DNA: TGTGCCAGCAGTTATATAGACGGAGAGACCCAGTACTTC
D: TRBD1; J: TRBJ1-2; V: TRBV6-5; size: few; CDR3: CASSPTGFGGYTF; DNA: TGTGCCAGCAGCCCGACAGGGTTTGGTGGCTACACCTTC
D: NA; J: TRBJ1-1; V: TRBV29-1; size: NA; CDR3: CSGGSTEAFF; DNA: TGCAGCGGGGGGAGCACTGAAGCTTTCTTT
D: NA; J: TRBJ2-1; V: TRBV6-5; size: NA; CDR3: CASRFEGGSYNEQFF; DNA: TGTGCCAGCAGGTTCGAGGGGGGATCCTACAATGAGCAGTTCTTC
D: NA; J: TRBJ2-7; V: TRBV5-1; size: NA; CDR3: CASSLEGYEQYF; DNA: TGCGCCAGCAGCTTGGAGGGCTACGAGCAGTACTTC
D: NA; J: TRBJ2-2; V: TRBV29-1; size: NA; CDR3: CSVVRDANTGELFF; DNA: TGCAGCGTTGTACGGGATGCGAACACCGGGGAGCTGTTTTTT
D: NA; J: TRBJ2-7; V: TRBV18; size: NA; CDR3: CASSPDGYEQYF; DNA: TGTGCCAGCTCACCCGACGGTTACGAGCAGTACTTC